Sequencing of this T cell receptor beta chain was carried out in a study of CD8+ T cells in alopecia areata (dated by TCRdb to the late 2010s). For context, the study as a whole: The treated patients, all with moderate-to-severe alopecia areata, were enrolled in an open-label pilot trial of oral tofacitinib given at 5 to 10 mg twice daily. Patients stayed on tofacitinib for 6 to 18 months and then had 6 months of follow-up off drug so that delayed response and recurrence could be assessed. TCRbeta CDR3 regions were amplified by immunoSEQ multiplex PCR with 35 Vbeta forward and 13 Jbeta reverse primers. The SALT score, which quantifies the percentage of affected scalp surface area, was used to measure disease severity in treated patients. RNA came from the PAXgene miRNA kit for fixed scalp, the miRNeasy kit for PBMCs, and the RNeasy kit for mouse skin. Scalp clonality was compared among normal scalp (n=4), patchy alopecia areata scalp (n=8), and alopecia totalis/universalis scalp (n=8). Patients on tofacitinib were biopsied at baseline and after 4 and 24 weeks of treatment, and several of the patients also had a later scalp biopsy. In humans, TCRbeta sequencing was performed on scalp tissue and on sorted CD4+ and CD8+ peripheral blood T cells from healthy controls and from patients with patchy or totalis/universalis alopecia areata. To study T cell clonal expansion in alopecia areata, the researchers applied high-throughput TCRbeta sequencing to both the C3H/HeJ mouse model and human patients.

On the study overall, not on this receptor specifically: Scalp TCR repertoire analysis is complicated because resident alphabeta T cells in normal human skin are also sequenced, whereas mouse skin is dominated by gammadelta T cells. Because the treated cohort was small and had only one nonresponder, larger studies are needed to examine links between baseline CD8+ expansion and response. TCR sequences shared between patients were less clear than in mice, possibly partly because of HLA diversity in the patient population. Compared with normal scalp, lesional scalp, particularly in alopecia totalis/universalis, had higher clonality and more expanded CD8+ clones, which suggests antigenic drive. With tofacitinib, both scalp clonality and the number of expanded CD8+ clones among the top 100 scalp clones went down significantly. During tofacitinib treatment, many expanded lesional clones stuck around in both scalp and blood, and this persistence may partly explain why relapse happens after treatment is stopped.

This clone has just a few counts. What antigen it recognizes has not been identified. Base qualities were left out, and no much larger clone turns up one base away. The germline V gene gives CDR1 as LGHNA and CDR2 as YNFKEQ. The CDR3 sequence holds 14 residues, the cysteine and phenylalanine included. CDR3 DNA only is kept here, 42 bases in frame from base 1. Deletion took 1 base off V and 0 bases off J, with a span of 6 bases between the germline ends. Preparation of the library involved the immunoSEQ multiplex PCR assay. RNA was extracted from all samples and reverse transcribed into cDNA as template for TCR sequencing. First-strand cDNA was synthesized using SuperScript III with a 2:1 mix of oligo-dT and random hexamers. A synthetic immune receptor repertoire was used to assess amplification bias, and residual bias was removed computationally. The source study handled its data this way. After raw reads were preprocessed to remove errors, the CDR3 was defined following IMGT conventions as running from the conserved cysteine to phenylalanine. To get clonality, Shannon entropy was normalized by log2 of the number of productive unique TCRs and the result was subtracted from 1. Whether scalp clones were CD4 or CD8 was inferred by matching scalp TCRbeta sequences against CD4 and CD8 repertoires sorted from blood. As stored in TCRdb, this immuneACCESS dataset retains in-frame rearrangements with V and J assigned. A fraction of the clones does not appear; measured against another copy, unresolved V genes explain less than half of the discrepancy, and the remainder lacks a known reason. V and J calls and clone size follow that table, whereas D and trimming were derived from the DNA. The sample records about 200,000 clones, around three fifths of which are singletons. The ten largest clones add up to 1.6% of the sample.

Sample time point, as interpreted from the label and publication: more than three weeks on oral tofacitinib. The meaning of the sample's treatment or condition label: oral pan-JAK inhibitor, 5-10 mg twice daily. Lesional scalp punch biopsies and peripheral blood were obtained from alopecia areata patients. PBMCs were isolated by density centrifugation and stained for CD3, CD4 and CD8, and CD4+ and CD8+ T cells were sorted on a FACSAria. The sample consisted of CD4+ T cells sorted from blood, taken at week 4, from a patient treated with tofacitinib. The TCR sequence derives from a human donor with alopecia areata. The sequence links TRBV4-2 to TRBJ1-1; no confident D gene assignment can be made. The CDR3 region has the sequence CASSQGSLNTEAFF. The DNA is TGTGCCAGCAGCCAAGGCAGTTTGAACACTGAAGCTTTCTTT.